This T cell receptor (beta chain) was retrieved from a study of blood T cell repertoires in COVID-19. The CDR3 totals 17 residues. CDR1 is LNHNV, CDR2 YYDKDF, per germline (reference sequence). Trimming cost V 3 bases and J 4 bases; bases outside gene matches: 10. Using immunoSEQ multiplex PCR, the repertoire was profiled, and TCRdb retains in-frame clones only, with some absent. The sample consists of about 410,000 clones, roughly 88% of them appearing once. The gene calls are TRBV15 and TRBJ2-3; TRBD2 aligns across 10 bases. Sequenced material: peripheral blood. The source is a woman in her twenties or thirties with active or convalescent COVID-19. CDR3 amino acids: CATSSGGAGGRSDTQYF. CDR3 nucleotides: TGTGCCACCAGCAGCGGGGGAGCGGGGGGGCGGTCAGATACGCAGTATTTT.